This record looks at one TCR beta chain sequence and its context. Germline CDR1 LNHDA, CDR2 SQIVND (reference sequence). Trimming shortened V by 5 bases and J by 3 bases, and 14 bases separated the two germline ends. This CDR3 region has 14 residues. Time point indicated: after dendritic cell vaccination, including at tumor progression/relapse. The sample belongs to a study of glioma-infiltrating T cells after dendritic cell vaccination. Looking at the study overall: Samples are from glioblastoma patients in Phase I and II dendritic cell vaccine trials. Autologous tumor lysate-pulsed dendritic cell vaccination was given between the early 2000s and the early 2010s. The vaccine used monocyte-derived dendritic cells pulsed overnight with autologous tumor lysate.

TCRdb keeps only in-frame clones here, not all; method: immunoSEQ multiplex PCR. The sample comprises about 58,000 clones, approximately 87% of which are singletons, and around 8.3% rests with the top ten. The TCR was taken from a human donor with glioblastoma. The chain carries TRBV19 and TRBJ2-7; a possible D gene is TRBD1 (5 bases). The sequencing here drew on blood, taken after dendritic cell vaccination. In DNA, the CDR3 is TGTGCCAGTAGTCCGCAGGGAATTGGCTACGAGCAGTACTTC. This codes for CASSPQGIGYEQYF.